The 21 T cell receptor beta chains listed next were all sequenced from one sample in a study of T cell repertoires in cytomegalovirus infection. TCRdb re-called the reads with MiXCR, one entry per CDR3 protein. This table holds about 680,000 distinct CDR3 sequences, 20% to 30% found once. Sequencing was carried out using CD8+ T cells from PBMCs. These receptors were obtained from a human donor in good health (CMV status not recorded). Some clones in this sample may be carry-over from other donors' samples.

In its sample, this clonotype was seen a few times. This chain links TRBV24-1 with TRBJ2-1, with a possible D match to TRBD2 (7 bases). Trimming stripped 4 bases from V and 9 bases from J, with 21 bases between. The germline gives CDR1 KGHDR, CDR2 SFDVKD. This CDR3 is 16 amino acids long. In nucleotides, the CDR3 is TGTGCCACCAGTGACCCGGACAGTCCTAAGCGGGGTGAGCAGTTCTTC. Its translation is CATSDPDSPKRGEQFF.

This clonotype was detected ten times or more. The gene calls are TRBV7-9 and TRBJ2-7; 9 positions match TRBD1. J gave up 0 bases and V 5 bases, and 8 bases lay outside the gene matches. The CDR3 totals 16 residues. CDR1 is SEHNR, CDR2 FQNEAQ, per germline (reference sequence). The CDR3 nucleotides are TGTGCCAGCAGCCCACCGACAGGGGGACCCTCCTACGAGCAGTACTTC. Amino acid sequence: CASSPPTGGPSYEQYF.

This clonotype showed up many times. The chain uses TRBV7-8 and TRBJ2-7, with 8 nucleotides matching TRBD2. Germline V gene sequence: CDR1 SGHVS, CDR2 FQNEAQ. The CDR3 extends over 14 amino acids. The V segment lost 5 bases and the J segment 3 bases; nucleotides outside the gene matches: 6. The CDR3 loop reads CASSPQRGGYEQYV. CDR3 DNA sequence: TGTGCCAGCAGCCCCCAACGGGGGGGCTACGAGCAGTACGTC.

The chain has TRBV9 and TRBJ2-6, with no clear D. Deletions cut 4 bases from V and 2 bases from J, with 13 bases between. Per germline, CDR1 SGDLS and CDR2 YYNGEE. CDR3 length: 16 amino acids. The CDR3 coding sequence is TGTGCCAGCAGCTACAGTCGGTCTCCTGGGGCCAACGTCCTGACTTTC. This translates into CASSYSRSPGANVLTF. Full variable domain (outside the CDR3, taken from reference TRBV9 and TRBJ2-6): DSGVTQTPKHLITATGQRVTLRCSPRSGDLSVYWYQQSLDQGLQFLIQYYNGEERAKGNILERFSAQQFPDLHSELNLSSLELGDSALYFCASSYSRSPGANVLTFGAGSRLTVL.

This clonotype was observed a handful of times. This chain joins TRBV7-9 and TRBJ1-1; unclear D gene. In germline, CDR1 is SEHNR, CDR2 FQNEAQ (reference sequence). This CDR3 spans 15 amino acids. V was pared by 5 bases and J by 0 bases, with 13 bases between. The CDR3 nucleotides read TGTGCCAGCAGCCCCCCCTCGGGCATGAACACTGAAGCTTTCTTT. The encoded protein is CASSPPSGMNTEAFF.

This clonotype was observed a few times. The chain employs TRBV28 and TRBJ2-7; weak D call: TRBD1 (7 bases). With 5 bases removed from V and 0 bases from J, the gap between germline ends came to 17 bases. CDR1 and CDR2 from the germline V gene are MDHEN and SYDVKM. The CDR3 is 16 amino acids. As DNA, the CDR3 is TGTGCCAGCAGTCCCCCGACAGGGAGGAGCTCCTACGAGCAGTACGTC. Amino acid sequence: CASSPPTGRSSYEQYV.

CDR3 sequence: CASSSDRGITYNEQFF. The CDR3 DNA reads TGTGCCAGCAGTTCCGATCGGGGGATAACCTACAATGAGCAGTTCTTC. The chain recombines TRBV6-5 with TRBJ2-1, with D possibly being TRBD2 (6 bases). The CDR3 sequence is 16 residues long. Germline assignment: CDR1 MNHEY and CDR2 SVGAGI. The germline V and J ends were trimmed by 4 bases and 2 bases, with 15 bases remaining between them.

The J gene is TRBJ1-1, the V gene TRBV10-3, with TRBD1 identical over 7 bases. The germline CDR1 and CDR2 sequences are ENHRY and SYGVKD. With V trimmed by 4 bases and J by 0 bases, 5 bases remained unmatched. The CDR3 covers 15 residues. In DNA form, the CDR3 reads TGTGCCATCAGTGCTCGGGACAGCCTGAACACTGAAGCTTTCTTT. Translated, it gives CAISARDSLNTEAFF.

This clonotype came up many times. V usage is TRBV7-9 and J usage is TRBJ1-5, with D unresolved. V lost 1 base and J 6 bases, leaving 4 bases between the germline ends. CDR1 is SEHNR and CDR2 is FQNEAQ in the germline V gene (reference sequence). The CDR3 is 12 amino acids. The CDR3 DNA reads as TGTGCCAGCAGCTTAGGGAGTCAGCCCCAGCATTTT. Amino acid sequence: CASSLGSQPQHF.

In this sample, this clonotype turned up a few times. CDR3 DNA: TGCAGCGCCAGTGAGCAGGGGGCAGGGGAGACCCAGTACTTC. This encodes CSASEQGAGETQYF. The V and J genes are TRBV29-1 and TRBJ2-5, with TRBD1 matching over 8 bases. V lost 7 bases to trimming and J lost 5 bases; unmatched junction nucleotides: 12. The CDR3 is 14 residues long. Germline V gene lookup returns CDR1 SQVTM and CDR2 ANQGSEA.

This clonotype was detected once. V and J are TRBV5-4 and TRBJ1-2, with TRBD1 matching 8 bases. V shed 2 bases, J shed 6 bases, and the junction held 3 bases outside the gene matches. In germline, CDR1 is SGHNT, CDR2 YYREEE (reference sequence). The CDR3 runs to 13 residues. Here the CDR3 DNA reads TGTGCCAGCAGCTTAACAGGGGGTAATGGCTACACCTTC. Encoded protein: CASSLTGGNGYTF.

This clonotype is a singleton in its sample. This may stem from a read error, because a much larger clone lies one nucleotide away. The chain has TRBV12-3 or TRBV12-4 and TRBJ2-3; TRBD2 matches at 9 bases. V shed 10 bases, J shed 1 base, and the junction held 9 bases outside the gene matches. The CDR3 has 15 amino acids. The CDR3 region is CANTPTSGRTDTQYF. The CDR3 bases are TGTGCCAACACTCCCACTAGCGGGCGCACAGATACGCAGTATTTT.

Ten or more counts support this clonotype. V and J are TRBV7-9 and TRBJ2-1; perhaps TRBD2 as D (5 bases). Germline values: CDR1 SEHNR, CDR2 FQNEAQ (reference sequence). V was cut by 4 bases and J by 5 bases, with 9 bases left in between. CDR3 length: 13 amino acids. Written as DNA, the CDR3 is TGTGCCAGCAGCTCCCCCGGGAACAATGAGCAGTTCTTC. As protein: CASSSPGNNEQFF.

This clonotype was detected ten times or more. The chain links TRBV20-1 to TRBJ1-2, with 10 bases matching TRBD1. V trimming: 0 bases; J trimming: 5 bases; junction bases outside the gene matches: 6. CDR3 length equals 15 residues. Looked up from germline, CDR1 is DFQATT and CDR2 is SNEGSKA (reference sequence). The CDR3 nucleotides are TGCAGTGCTAGAGAACGGGACAGGGGACCTTATGGCTACACCTTC. Translating gives CSARERDRGPYGYTF.

This clonotype was observed at least ten times. The J gene is TRBJ2-3, the V gene TRBV7-9; 10 bases agree with TRBD2. CDR1 and CDR2 (germline): SEHNR, FQNEAQ (reference sequence). The CDR3 covers 16 residues. V shed 5 bases, J shed 5 bases, and the junction held 10 bases outside the gene matches. The DNA for the CDR3 is TGTGCCAGCAGCCGCCCCCCTAGCGGGGGAGTAGATACGCAGTATTTT. Amino acids: CASSRPPSGGVDTQYF. The variable domain in full, completed from reference TRBV7-9 and TRBJ2-3, reads DTGVSQNPRHKITKRGQNVTFRCDPISEHNRLYWYRQTLGQGPEFLTYFQNEAQLEKSRLLSDRFSAERPKGSFSTLEIQRTEQGDSAMYLCASSRPPSGGVDTQYFGPGTRLTVL.

This sequence joins TRBV20-1 and TRBJ1-2, with D hard to call. Looked up from germline, CDR1 is DFQATT and CDR2 is SNEGSKA (reference sequence). CDR3 length: 12 amino acids. The V end was cut by 6 bases, the J end by 8 bases, with 16 bases between. The CDR3 here is CSARTASSGYTF. The DNA for the CDR3 is TGCAGTGCCCGGACGGCATCTAGCGGCTACACCTTC.

The V gene is TRBV25-1, the J gene TRBJ1-2; D remains ambiguous. This CDR3 is 17 amino acids long. Germline lookup yields CDR1 MGHDK and CDR2 SYGVNS. V shed 0 bases and J shed 3 bases, with 17 bases lying between them. The CDR3, as DNA: TGTGCCAGCAGTGAATATATTCGAGAGGGCGCAGACTATGGCTACACCTTC. Protein product: CASSEYIREGADYGYTF.

The chain has TRBV14 and TRBJ2-1; perhaps TRBD1 as D (5 bases). The CDR3 consists of 17 residues. Trimming stripped 1 base from V and 6 bases from J, with 19 bases between. Germline lookup yields CDR1 SGHDN and CDR2 FVKESK. The DNA for the CDR3 is TGTGCCAGCAGCCAAGGAACGGTGCAGGGATATAGCAATGAGCAGTTCTTC. It is translated as CASSQGTVQGYSNEQFF.

This clonotype was recorded at least ten times. This chain uses TRBV7-9 with TRBJ2-5, with D possibly matching TRBD1 (6 bases). Trimming removed 6 bases at V and 2 bases at J, with 22 bases between. Germline assignment: CDR1 SEHNR and CDR2 FQNEAQ (reference sequence). The CDR3 length is 17 residues. CDR3 loop: CASRNGNREGEQETQYF. Here the CDR3 DNA reads TGTGCCAGCAGAAACGGTAACAGGGAAGGTGAACAAGAGACCCAGTACTTC.

In this sample, this clonotype turned up a few times. This rearrangement joins TRBV2 to TRBJ2-5, with D unclear. Trimming removed 0 bases at V and 8 bases at J, with 13 bases between. The CDR3 sequence is 14 residues long. Germline CDR1 SNHLY, CDR2 FYNNEI. The chain's CDR3 is CASSEAGFELTQYF. The CDR3 DNA follows: TGTGCCAGCAGTGAAGCTGGATTTGAGCTTACCCAGTACTTC.

The V gene is TRBV7-2, the J gene TRBJ1-5; D is possibly TRBD1 (5 bases). This CDR3 has 16 residues. Germline CDR1 reads SGHTA; CDR2 reads FQGNSA. Trimming shortened V by 1 base and J by 5 bases, and 15 bases separated the two germline ends. In DNA, the CDR3 is TGTGCCAGCAGCTTAGTTCGGGGGAATATAGATCAGCCCCAGCATTTT. The encoded protein is CASSLVRGNIDQPQHF.